The TCR beta chain under discussion was sequenced for a study of control samples from healthy donors and cancer patients. From germline, CDR1 is LNHNV and CDR2 YYDKDF (reference sequence). The CDR3 runs 18 residues. Trimming removed 0 bases from V and 6 bases from J, with 21 bases in between. Method: immunoSEQ multiplex PCR; TCRdb's copy keeps in-frame clones and lacks some. The table lists some 120,000 clones, about 94% of them singletons. The chain links TRBV15 to TRBJ1-5, with D perhaps matching TRBD1 (5 bases). This sequence was found in a man aged 30 to 45 in good health. The sequencing sample was made of blood. The CDR3, as DNA: TGTGCCACCAGCAGAGATCCGGGGCCCCTGGGAAATAGTCAGCCCCAGCATTTT. Amino acids: CATSRDPGPLGNSQPQHF.